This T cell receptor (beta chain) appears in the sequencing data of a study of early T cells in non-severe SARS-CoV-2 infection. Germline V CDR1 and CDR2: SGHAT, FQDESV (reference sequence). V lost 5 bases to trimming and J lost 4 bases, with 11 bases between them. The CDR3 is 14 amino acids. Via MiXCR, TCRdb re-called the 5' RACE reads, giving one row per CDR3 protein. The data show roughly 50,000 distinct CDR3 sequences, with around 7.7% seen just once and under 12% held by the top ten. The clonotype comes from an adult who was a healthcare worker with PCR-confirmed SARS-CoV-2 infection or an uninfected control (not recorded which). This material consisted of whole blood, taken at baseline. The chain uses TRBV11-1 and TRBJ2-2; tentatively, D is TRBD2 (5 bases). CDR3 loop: CASSVGRVTGELFF. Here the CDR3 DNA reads TGTGCCAGCAGCGTCGGGCGGGTCACCGGGGAGCTGTTTTTT.